This TCR beta chain was identified during a study of cytomegalovirus exposure and HLA in healthy donors. Findings and caveats of the study: The classifier reportedly diagnosed cytomegalovirus status with high sensitivity and specificity. Sequencing depth roughly uniform across donors was assumed in presence/absence analyses.

The study ran its PCR with 60 Vbeta and 13 Jbeta primers. Repertoires were generated with immunoSEQ multiplex PCR, while TCRdb's copy carries only in-frame clones and drops some. The sample contains under 200,000 clones, roughly 72% of which appear only once. A remark on this clone: What it binds is unknown.

Looked up from germline, CDR1 is MDHEN and CDR2 is SYDVKM. With V trimmed by 6 bases and J by 0 bases, 12 bases remained unmatched. This CDR3 has 18 residues. Source material: PBMCs. This sequence originates from a young woman in good health and CMV-seropositive. The genes are TRBV28 and TRBJ2-3; 10 bases match TRBD2. The CDR3 coding sequence is TGTGCCAGCAGGGGTCTAGCGGGGGTTGACGGCAGCACAGATACGCAGTATTTT. Its protein product is CASRGLAGVDGSTDTQYF.